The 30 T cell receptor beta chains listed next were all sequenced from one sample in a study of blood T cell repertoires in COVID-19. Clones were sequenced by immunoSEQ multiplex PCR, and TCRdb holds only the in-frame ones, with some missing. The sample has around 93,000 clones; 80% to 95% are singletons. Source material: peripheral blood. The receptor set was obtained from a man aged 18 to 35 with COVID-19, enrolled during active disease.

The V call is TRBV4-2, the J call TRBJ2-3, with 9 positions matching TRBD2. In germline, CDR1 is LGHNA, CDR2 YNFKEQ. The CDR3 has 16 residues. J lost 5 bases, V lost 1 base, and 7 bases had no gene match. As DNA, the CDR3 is TGTGCCAGCAGCCAAGGCCAGCGGGAGGTTGGAGATACGCAGTATTTT. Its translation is CASSQGQREVGDTQYF.

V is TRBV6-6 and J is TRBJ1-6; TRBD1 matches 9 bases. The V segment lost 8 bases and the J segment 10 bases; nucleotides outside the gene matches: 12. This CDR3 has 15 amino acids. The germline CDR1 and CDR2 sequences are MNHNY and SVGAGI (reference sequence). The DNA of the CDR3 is TGTGCCAGCCTAACCGGGACAGGGTACTACTCACCCCTCCACTTT. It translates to CASLTGTGYYSPLHF.

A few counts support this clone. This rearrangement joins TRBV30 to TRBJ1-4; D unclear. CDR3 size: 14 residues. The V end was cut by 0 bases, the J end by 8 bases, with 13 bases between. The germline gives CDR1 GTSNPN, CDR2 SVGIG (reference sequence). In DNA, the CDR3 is TGTGCCTGGAGTGTAATTGGAGGAGGGGAAAAACTGTTTTTT. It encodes CAWSVIGGGEKLFF.

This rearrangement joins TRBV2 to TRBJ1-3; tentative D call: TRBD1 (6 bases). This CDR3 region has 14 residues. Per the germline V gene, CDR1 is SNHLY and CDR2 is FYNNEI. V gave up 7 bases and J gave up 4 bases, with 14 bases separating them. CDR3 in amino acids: CASNSQGQGNTIYF. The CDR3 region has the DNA TGTGCCAGCAACTCACAGGGTCAGGGAAACACCATATATTTT.

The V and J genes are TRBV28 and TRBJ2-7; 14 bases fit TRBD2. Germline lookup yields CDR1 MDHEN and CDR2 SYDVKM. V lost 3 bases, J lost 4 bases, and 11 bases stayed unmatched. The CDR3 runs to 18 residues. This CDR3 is CASSLWGGTSGRGYEQYF. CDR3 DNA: TGTGCCAGCAGTTTGTGGGGGGGGACTAGCGGGAGAGGGTACGAGCAGTACTTC.

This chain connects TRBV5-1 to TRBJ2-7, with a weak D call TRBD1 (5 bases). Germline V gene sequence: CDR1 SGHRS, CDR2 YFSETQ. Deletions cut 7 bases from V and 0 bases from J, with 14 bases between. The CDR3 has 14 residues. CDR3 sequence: CASPRVTISYEQYF. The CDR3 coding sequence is TGCGCCAGCCCCAGGGTCACCATCTCCTACGAGCAGTACTTC.

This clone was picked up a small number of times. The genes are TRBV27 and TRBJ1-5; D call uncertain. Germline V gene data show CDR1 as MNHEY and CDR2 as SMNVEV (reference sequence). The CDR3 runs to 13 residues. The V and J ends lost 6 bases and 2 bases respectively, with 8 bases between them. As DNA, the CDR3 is TGTGCCAGCAGCCACCCGGGCAATCAGCCCCAGCATTTT. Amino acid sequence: CASSHPGNQPQHF.

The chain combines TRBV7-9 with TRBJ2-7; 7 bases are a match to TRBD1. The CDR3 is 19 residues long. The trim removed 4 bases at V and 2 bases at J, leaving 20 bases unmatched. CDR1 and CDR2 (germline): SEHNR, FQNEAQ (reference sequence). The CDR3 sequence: CASSSQTPTGTVDPYEQYF. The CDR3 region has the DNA TGTGCCAGCAGCTCCCAAACCCCCACCGGGACAGTGGACCCCTACGAGCAGTACTTC.

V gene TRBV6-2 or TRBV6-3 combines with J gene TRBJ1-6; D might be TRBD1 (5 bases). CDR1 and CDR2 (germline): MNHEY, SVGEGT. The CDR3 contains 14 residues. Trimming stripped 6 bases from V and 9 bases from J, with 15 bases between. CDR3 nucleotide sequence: TGTGCCAGCAGCCCGGTGTTCCAGGGTTCACCCCTCCACTTT. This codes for CASSPVFQGSPLHF.

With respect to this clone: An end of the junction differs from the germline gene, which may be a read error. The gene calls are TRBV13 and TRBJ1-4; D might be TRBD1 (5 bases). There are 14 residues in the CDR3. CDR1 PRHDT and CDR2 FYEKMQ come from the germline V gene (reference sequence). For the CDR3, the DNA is TGTGCCAGCAGCTTAGAGGGGCGCGAGGAAAAACTGCTTTTT. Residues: CASSLEGREEKLLF.

CDR3 sequence reads: CASSLGTGRETQYF. Here the CDR3 DNA reads TGTGCCAGCAGTTTAGGGACAGGGCGGGAGACCCAGTACTTC. This chain joins TRBV28 and TRBJ2-5; 9 bases map to TRBD1. Germline trimming cut 2 bases from V and 5 bases from J; bases unmatched to any gene: 3. This CDR3 is built from 14 residues. Germline V gene data show CDR1 as MDHEN and CDR2 as SYDVKM.

CDR3 residues: CASNLWTGEETQYF. CDR3 DNA sequence: TGCGCCAGCAACCTATGGACAGGAGAAGAGACCCAGTACTTC. The V and J genes are TRBV23-1 and TRBJ2-5, with 7 positions matching TRBD1. TRBV23-1 is labeled an ORF, and its function is uncertain. Trimming took 7 bases from V and 3 from J; bases not matched to a gene: 8. The CDR3 loop spans 14 amino acids.

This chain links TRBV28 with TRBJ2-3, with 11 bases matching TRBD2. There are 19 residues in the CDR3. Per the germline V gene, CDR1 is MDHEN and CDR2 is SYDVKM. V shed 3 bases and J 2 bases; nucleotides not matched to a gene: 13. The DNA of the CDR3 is TGTGCCAGCAGTTTGTCTAGCGGGAGGAGGACAAGCTACACAGATACGCAGTATTTT. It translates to CASSLSSGRRTSYTDTQYF.

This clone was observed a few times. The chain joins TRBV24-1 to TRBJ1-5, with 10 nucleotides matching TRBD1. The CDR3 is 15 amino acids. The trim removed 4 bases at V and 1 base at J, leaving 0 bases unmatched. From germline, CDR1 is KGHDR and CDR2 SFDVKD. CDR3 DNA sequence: TGTGCCACCAGTGAGACAGGGGGCAGCAATCAGCCCCAGCATTTT. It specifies CATSETGGSNQPQHF.

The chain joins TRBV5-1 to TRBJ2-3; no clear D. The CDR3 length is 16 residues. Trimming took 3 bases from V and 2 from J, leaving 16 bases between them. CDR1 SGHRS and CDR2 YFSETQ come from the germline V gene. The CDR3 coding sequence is TGCGCCAGCAGCTCCGCGCCGTCTTCTTCCACAGATACGCAGTATTTT. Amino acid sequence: CASSSAPSSSTDTQYF.

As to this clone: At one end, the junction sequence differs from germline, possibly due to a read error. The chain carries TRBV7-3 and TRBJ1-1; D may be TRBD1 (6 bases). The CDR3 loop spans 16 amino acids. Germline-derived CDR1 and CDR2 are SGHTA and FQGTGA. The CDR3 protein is CASSLIGGRRDTEAFF. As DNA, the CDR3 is TGTGCCAGCAGTTTAATCGGGGGGCGTCGGGACACTGAAGCTTTCTTT. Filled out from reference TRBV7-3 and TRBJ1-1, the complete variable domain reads GAGVSQTPSNKVTEKGKYVELRCDPISGHTALYWYRQSLGQGPEFLIYFQGTGAADDSGLPNDRFFAVRPEGSVSTLKIQRTERGDSAVYLCASSLIGGRRDTEAFFGQGTRLTVV.

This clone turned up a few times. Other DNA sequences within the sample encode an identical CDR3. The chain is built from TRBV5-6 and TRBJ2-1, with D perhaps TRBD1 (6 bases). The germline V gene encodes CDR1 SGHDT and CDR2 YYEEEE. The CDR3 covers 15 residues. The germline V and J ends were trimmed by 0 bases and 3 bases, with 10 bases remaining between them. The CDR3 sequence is CASSLAPGDYNEQFF. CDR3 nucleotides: TGTGCCAGCAGCTTGGCCCCAGGGGACTACAATGAGCAGTTCTTC.

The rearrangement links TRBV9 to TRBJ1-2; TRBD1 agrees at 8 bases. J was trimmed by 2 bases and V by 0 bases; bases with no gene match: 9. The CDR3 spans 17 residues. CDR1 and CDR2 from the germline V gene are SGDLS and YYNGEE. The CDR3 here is CASSVAPGSGGNYGYTF. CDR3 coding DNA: TGTGCCAGCAGCGTAGCTCCGGGGTCAGGGGGCAACTATGGCTACACCTTC.

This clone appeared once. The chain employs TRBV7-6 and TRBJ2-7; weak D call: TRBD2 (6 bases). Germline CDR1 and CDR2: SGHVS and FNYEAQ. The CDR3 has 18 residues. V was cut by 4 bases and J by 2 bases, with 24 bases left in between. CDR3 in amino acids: CASSSTYRGEEHPYEQYF. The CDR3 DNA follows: TGTGCCAGCAGCTCGACTTATAGAGGGGAGGAACATCCCTACGAGCAGTACTTC.

In nucleotides, the CDR3 is TGTGCCAGCAGCCAAGATGGGGCTAGCGGGAGAATTGGTGAGCAGTTCTTC. It specifies CASSQDGASGRIGEQFF. The chain combines TRBV3-1 (or the pseudogene TRBV3-2) with TRBJ2-1, with 10 positions matching TRBD2. CDR3 size: 17 residues. CDR1 is LGHDT, CDR2 YNNKEL, per germline (reference sequence). Trimming took 0 bases from V and 9 from J; bases not matched to a gene: 11.

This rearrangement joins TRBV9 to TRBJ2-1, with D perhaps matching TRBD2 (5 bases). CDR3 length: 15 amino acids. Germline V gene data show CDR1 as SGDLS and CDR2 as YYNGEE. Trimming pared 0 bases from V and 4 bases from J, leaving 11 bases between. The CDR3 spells CASSVGGGRYNEQFF. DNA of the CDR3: TGTGCCAGCAGCGTAGGTGGAGGACGGTACAATGAGCAGTTCTTC.

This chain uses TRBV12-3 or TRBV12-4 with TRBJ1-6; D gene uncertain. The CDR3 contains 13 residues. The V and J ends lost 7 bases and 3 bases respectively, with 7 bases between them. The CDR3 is CASTLLYNSPLHF. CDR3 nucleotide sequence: TGTGCCAGCACCCTACTCTATAATTCACCCCTCCACTTT.

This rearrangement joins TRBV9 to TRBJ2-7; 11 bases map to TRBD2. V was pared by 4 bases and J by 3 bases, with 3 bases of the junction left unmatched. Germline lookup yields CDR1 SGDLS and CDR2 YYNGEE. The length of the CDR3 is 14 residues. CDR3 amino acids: CASSMGTSGYEQYF. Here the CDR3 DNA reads TGTGCCAGCAGCATGGGGACTAGCGGCTACGAGCAGTACTTC.

The CDR3 DNA reads TGTGCCACCACGTGGGACACCTACACCTTC. Protein product: CATTWDTYTF. The chain couples TRBV7-9 to TRBJ1-2, with D possibly TRBD1 on 6 matching bases. Deletions cut 10 bases from V and 10 bases from J, with 13 bases between. The CDR3 length is 10 residues. Germline V gene sequence: CDR1 SEHNR, CDR2 FQNEAQ (reference sequence).

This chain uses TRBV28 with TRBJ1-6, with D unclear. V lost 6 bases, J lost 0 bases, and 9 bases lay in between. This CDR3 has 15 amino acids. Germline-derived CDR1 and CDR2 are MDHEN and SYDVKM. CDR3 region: CASRRGVSYNSPLHF. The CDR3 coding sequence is TGTGCCAGCAGGCGGGGAGTCTCCTATAATTCACCCCTCCACTTT.

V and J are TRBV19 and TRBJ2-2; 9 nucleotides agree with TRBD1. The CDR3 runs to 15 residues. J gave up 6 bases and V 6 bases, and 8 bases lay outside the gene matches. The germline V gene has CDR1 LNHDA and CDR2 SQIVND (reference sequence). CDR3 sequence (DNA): TGTGCCAGTAGAAGGACAGGGGTAATTTCCGGGGAGCTGTTTTTT. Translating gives CASRRTGVISGELFF.

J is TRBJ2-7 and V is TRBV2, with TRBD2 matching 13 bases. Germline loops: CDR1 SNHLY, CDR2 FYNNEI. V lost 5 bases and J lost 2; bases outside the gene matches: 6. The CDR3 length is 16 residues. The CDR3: CASSTFGLAGAYEQYF. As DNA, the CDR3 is TGTGCCAGCAGTACCTTTGGACTAGCGGGAGCCTACGAGCAGTACTTC.

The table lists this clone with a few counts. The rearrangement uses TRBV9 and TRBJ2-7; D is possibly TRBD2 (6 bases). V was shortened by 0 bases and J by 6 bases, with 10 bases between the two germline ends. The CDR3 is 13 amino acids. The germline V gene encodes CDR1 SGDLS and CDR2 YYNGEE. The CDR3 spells CASSVEEGAEQYF. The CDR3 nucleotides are TGTGCCAGCAGCGTAGAGGAGGGAGCCGAGCAGTACTTC. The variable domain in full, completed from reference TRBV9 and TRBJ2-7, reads DSGVTQTPKHLITATGQRVTLRCSPRSGDLSVYWYQQSLDQGLQFLIQYYNGEERAKGNILERFSAQQFPDLHSELNLSSLELGDSALYFCASSVEEGAEQYFGPGTRLTVT.

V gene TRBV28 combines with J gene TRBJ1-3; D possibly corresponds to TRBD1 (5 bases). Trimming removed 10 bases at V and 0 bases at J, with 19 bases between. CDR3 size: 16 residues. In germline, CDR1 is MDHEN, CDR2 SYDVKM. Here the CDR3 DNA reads TGTGCCACCATAGGGGTCAGATTAAACTCTGGAAACACCATATATTTT. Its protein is CATIGVRLNSGNTIYF.

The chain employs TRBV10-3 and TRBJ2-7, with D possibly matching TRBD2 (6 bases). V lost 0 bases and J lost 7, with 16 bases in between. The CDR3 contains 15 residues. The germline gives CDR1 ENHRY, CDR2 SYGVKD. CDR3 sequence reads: CAISESQGLWREQYF. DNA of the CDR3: TGTGCCATCAGTGAGTCGCAGGGACTTTGGAGGGAGCAGTACTTC.